Presented here are 7 T cell receptor beta chains from one specimen sequenced in a study of T cells expressing NK-cell markers. TCRdb re-analyzed the 5' RACE reads; it lists each CDR3 protein once, without DNA. The ten most abundant clones cover roughly 4.2% of a sample with over 250,000 distinct CDR3 sequences. The sequenced material came from blood T cells: a sorted CD56 or NKG2C T cell subset, CD4+ or CD8+ T cells, or bulk PBMC T cells (not recorded which). The receptors derive from a woman aged 18 to 75 in good health.

V usage is TRBV12-3 or TRBV12-4 and J usage is TRBJ2-5; TCRdb selects TRBD1, and the lack of DNA leaves this call unchecked. The CDR3 is 14 residues long. Here the CDR3 reads CASRGTGGVETQYF.

The chain is built from TRBV29-1 and TRBJ2-7; no DNA is available, so the TRBD2 call from TCRdb remains unchecked. The CDR3 runs to 16 residues. Germline CDR1 is SQVTM and CDR2 is ANQGSEA. CDR3 protein: CSAQGGLAVSSYEQYF.

The gene calls are TRBV6-2 or TRBV6-3 and TRBJ2-4; TCRdb names TRBD2, which stays unverified in the absence of DNA. Germline values: CDR1 MNHEY, CDR2 SVGEGT. CDR3 length: 15 amino acids. CDR3 amino acids: CASSYGLAGGNIQYF.

The CDR3 is CASKGRGWEQYF. The rearrangement joins TRBV11-2 to TRBJ2-7; TCRdb names TRBD1, which stays unverified in the absence of DNA. The CDR3 covers 12 residues. CDR1 and CDR2 from the germline V gene are SGHAT and FQNNGV.

The chain recombines TRBV20-1 with TRBJ1-4. This CDR3 is built from 14 residues. Germline CDR1 DFQATT, CDR2 SNEGSKA (reference sequence). CDR3 region: CSAEQGSGGEKLFF.

The V call is TRBV21-1, the J call TRBJ2-5; there is no DNA to check the TCRdb D call of TRBD2. TRBV21-1 counts as a pseudogene. The CDR3 length is 17 residues. The CDR3: CASSKRLECGGKETQYF.

CDR3 amino acids: CASRPSRAGGISTGELFF. The chain is built from TRBV7-6 and TRBJ2-2; TCRdb reports TRBD2, a call that lacks DNA to check it against. The CDR3 spans 18 residues. Germline CDR1 reads SGHVS; CDR2 reads FNYEAQ.